This TCR beta chain was sequenced for a study of T cell repertoires in cytomegalovirus infection. Study-level findings and limits: The ex vivo response was dominated by HLA-C-restricted CMV-specific TCR beta clonotypes.

CDR1 is LGHNA and CDR2 is YNFKEQ in the germline V gene. This CDR3 comprises 16 residues. V gave up 4 bases and J gave up 5 bases; unmatched junction bases: 10. In TCRdb, the reads were re-called with MiXCR into one record per CDR3 protein. Here the sample spans about 530,000 distinct CDR3 sequences, about 26% being singletons. Comment on this clonotype: Its specificity is not known.

Material for sequencing was PBMCs. The chain uses TRBV4-2 and TRBJ1-4, with 7 bases that match TRBD1. The sequence derives from a human donor in good health (CMV status not recorded). Some clones in this sample may be carry-over from other donors' samples. CDR3 residues: CASSPTSTGRNEKLFF. The CDR3 nucleotides are TGTGCCAGCAGCCCTACCTCGACAGGGAGAAATGAAAAACTGTTTTTT.